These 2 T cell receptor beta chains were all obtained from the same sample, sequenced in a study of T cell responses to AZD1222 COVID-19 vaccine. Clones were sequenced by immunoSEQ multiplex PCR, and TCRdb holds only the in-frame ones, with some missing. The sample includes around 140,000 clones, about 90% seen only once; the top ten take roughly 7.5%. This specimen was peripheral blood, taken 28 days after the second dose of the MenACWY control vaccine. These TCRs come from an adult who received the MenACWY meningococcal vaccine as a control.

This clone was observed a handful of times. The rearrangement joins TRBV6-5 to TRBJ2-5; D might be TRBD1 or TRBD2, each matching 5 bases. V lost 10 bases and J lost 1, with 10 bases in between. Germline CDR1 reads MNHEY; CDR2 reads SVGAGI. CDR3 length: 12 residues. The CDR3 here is CATRDLQETQYF. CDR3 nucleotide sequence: TGTGCCACCAGGGACCTCCAAGAGACCCAGTACTTC.

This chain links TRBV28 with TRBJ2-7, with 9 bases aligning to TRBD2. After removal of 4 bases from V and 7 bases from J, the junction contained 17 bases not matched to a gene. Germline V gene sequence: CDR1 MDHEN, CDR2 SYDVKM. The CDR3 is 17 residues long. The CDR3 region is CASSSLGGRAGWREQYF. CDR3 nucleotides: TGTGCCAGCAGTTCGCTCGGCGGGAGGGCCGGGTGGCGAGAGCAGTACTTC.